A selection of T cell receptor beta chains follows, all from one sample in a study of regulatory T cells in long-lasting Graves disease. TCRdb processed the multiplex PCR reads anew with MiXCR; each CDR3 protein has one entry. The sample includes roughly 400,000 distinct CDR3 sequences, around 20% of them seen just once. Sequenced material: peripheral blood mononuclear cells (PBMCs), taken when the disease was refractory, from a patient treated with antithyroid drugs. The receptors were gathered from a female donor with Graves disease. The CDR3 runs from the conserved cysteine through the conserved F or W. The order of the fields is D gene, J gene, V gene, CDR3 length, clone size, CDR3 DNA, CDR3 protein. A D gene is named only where the DNA matches it firmly. Clone size is given for some rows only: seen once, a few or many times, or a class if the clone is expanded.

>.|TRBJ1-6|TRBV7-9|15|.
TGTGCCAGCAGCTCCCCCGGGACGGGGGTTCCACCCCTCCACTTT
CASSSPGTGVPPLHF
>.|TRBJ2-5|TRBV28|14|many
TGTGCCAGCAGGGAAGGGACGGGCCAAGAGACCCAGTACTTC
CASREGTGQETQYF
>.|TRBJ2-7|TRBV30|12|.
TGTGCCTGGAGTCCGGGAGTCGACGAGCAGTACTTC
CAWSPGVDEQYF
>TRBD2|TRBJ2-7|TRBV2|14|many
TGTGCCACCGACCTAGCGGGAGGTGACTACGAGCAGTACTTC
CATDLAGGDYEQYF
>TRBD2|TRBJ2-3|TRBV7-2|15|.
TGTGCCAGCAGCTCGAGCGGGAGGTGGACAGATACGCAGTATTTT
CASSSSGRWTDTQYF
>.|TRBJ1-5|TRBV7-2|15|.
TGTGCCAGCAGCTTAGGGTCAGGCAACAATCAGCCCCAGCATTTT
CASSLGSGNNQPQHF
>.|TRBJ2-4|TRBV6-9|14|many
TGTGCCAGCAGTTCCCCAGGAGCCCCCAACATTCAGTACTTC
CASSSPGAPNIQYF
>TRBD1|TRBJ2-7|TRBV7-9|15|.
TGTGCCAGCAGCTTCGCGGGACAGGGCCCCTACGAGCAGTACTTC
CASSFAGQGPYEQYF
>TRBD1|TRBJ1-1|TRBV6-1|16|.
TGTGCCAGCAGCCTCGGGACAGGGCCTTCGAACACTGAAGCTTTCTTT
CASSLGTGPSNTEAFF
>TRBD1|TRBJ1-1|TRBV20-1|14|many
TGCAGTGCTAGAACAGGGGGGGCTCGGACTGAAGCTTTCTTT
CSARTGGARTEAFF
>TRBD2|TRBJ2-7|TRBV11-1|13|many
TGTGCCAGCAGCCTAGGGGACTACTACGAGCAGTACTTC
CASSLGDYYEQYF
>.|TRBJ2-5|TRBV20-1|13|few
TGCAGTGCTCCAGACAGATACCAAGAGACCCAGTACTTC
CSAPDRYQETQYF
>.|TRBJ2-1|TRBV11-1|16|.
TGTGCCAGCAGCTTCGGGGGGCCAAGCTCCTACAATGAGCAGTTCTTC
CASSFGGPSSYNEQFF
>TRBD1|TRBJ2-5|TRBV27|16|few
TGTGCCAGCAGCTACTTGACAGGGGGCCTGACGGGGACCCAGTACTTC
CASSYLTGGLTGTQYF
>.|TRBJ1-2|TRBV6-2/TRBV6-3|15|few
TGTGCCAGCAGTTACTGGGCAGGGCGTAACTATGGCTACACCTTC
CASSYWAGRNYGYTF
>TRBD2|TRBJ2-7|TRBV5-1|16|.
TGCGCCAGCGGTCAGGGATCTAGCGGGAGGGACTACGAGCAGTACTTC
CASGQGSSGRDYEQYF
>TRBD1|TRBJ2-3|TRBV28|16|.
TGTGCCAGCAGTTTGCTCGGGACAGGGAACACAGATACGCAGTATTTT
CASSLLGTGNTDTQYF
>TRBD2|TRBJ2-3|TRBV5-1|17|.
TGCGCCAGCAGCTTGGGACTAGCGGAGAAGCTCACAGATACGCAGTATTTT
CASSLGLAEKLTDTQYF
>TRBD2|TRBJ2-1|TRBV5-1|14|.
TGCGCCAGCAGCTCCGGACTAGCCAGCTATGAGCAGTTCTTC
CASSSGLASYEQFF
>TRBD1|TRBJ1-5|TRBV5-8|14|few
TGTGCCACCAAGGACAGGGCCGCGAATCAGCCCCAGCATTTT
CATKDRAANQPQHF
>.|TRBJ1-2|TRBV7-9|16|few
TGTGCCAGCAGCCGATCGGGCTCTACAGAGAACTATGGCTACACCTTC
CASSRSGSTENYGYTF
>TRBD2|TRBJ2-7|TRBV5-1|15|few
TGCGCCAGCAGCGTGAAAGCGGGAGAAACCTACGAGCAGTACTTC
CASSVKAGETYEQYF
>.|TRBJ1-2|TRBV30|13|few
TGTGCCTGGAGCCCCCTGGGGGCTGCTGGCTACACCTTC
CAWSPLGAAGYTF
>.|TRBJ2-7|TRBV12-3/TRBV12-4|14|many
TGTGCCAGCAGTTCCGCGGGTTCGACCTACGAGCAGTACTTC
CASSSAGSTYEQYF
>TRBD2|TRBJ2-2|TRBV12-3/TRBV12-4|16|many
TGTGCCAGCAGTTATAATCCGGGAGGGAACACCGGGGAGCTGTTTTTT
CASSYNPGGNTGELFF
>.|TRBJ1-1|TRBV5-8|12|few
TGTGCCAGCAGCGTAGGGGGGCTGCGGGCTTTCTTT
CASSVGGLRAFF
>TRBD2|TRBJ2-7|TRBV12-5|13|few
TGTGCTAGTGCCAAGACGGGGGGCTACGAGCAGTACTTC
CASAKTGGYEQYF
>TRBD1|TRBJ2-1|TRBV20-1|18|.
TGCAGTGCTAACCACCCCACAGCCGGGACAGGGTTTCCCAATGAGCAGTTCTTC
CSANHPTAGTGFPNEQFF
>.|TRBJ1-2|TRBV2|14|many
TGTGCCAGCAGAGGGGTCGGAGGGATCGGTGGCTACACCTTC
CASRGVGGIGGYTF
>.|TRBJ2-3|TRBV5-1|15|few
TGCGCCAGCAGCTTGGGGAGTGGGATCACAGATACGCAGTATTTT
CASSLGSGITDTQYF
>.|TRBJ2-7|TRBV7-2|15|many
TGTGCCAGCAGCTTGGCTCTGGGAAGCTCCTACGAGCAGTACTTC
CASSLALGSSYEQYF
>TRBD1|TRBJ1-2|TRBV7-8|14|few
TGTGCCAGCAGCTTAGCGGACAGGGGGCACGGCTACACCTTC
CASSLADRGHGYTF
>TRBD1|TRBJ2-5|TRBV30|13|many
TGTGCCTGGAGAAAACAGGGGGTAGAGACCCAGTACTTC
CAWRKQGVETQYF
>.|TRBJ2-5|TRBV7-2|16|many
TGTGCCAGCAGCCCTAGTAGGGGAGGGACAGCAGAGACCCAGTACTTC
CASSPSRGGTAETQYF
>.|TRBJ1-1|TRBV7-2|13|many
TGTGCCAGCAGCTTCAACAGGGAAACTGAAGCTTTCTTT
CASSFNRETEAFF
>.|TRBJ2-7|TRBV20-1|17|few
TGCAGTGCTAGAGATCTGGACGGGACGGGAGTCACCCACGAGCAGTACTTC
CSARDLDGTGVTHEQYF
>.|TRBJ1-6|TRBV15|13|many
TGTGCCACCAGCAGAGATCCCGGTTCACCCCTCCACTTT
CATSRDPGSPLHF
>.|TRBJ1-1|TRBV5-4|15|few
TGTGCCAGCAGCTTGGATAACACTTGGAACACTGAAGCTTTCTTT
CASSLDNTWNTEAFF
>.|TRBJ2-5|TRBV20-1|13|.
TGCAGTGTTGGAGGAAGCTACCAAGAGACCCAGTACTTC
CSVGGSYQETQYF
>.|TRBJ2-5|TRBV20-1|15|.
TGCAGTGCCCCCGCACTCCGCGACAGGAAGGAGACCCAGTACTTC
CSAPALRDRKETQYF
>.|TRBJ1-5|TRBV5-1|12|few
TGCGCCAGCACCTTCACGTTGCAGCCCCAGCATTTT
CASTFTLQPQHF
>TRBD2|TRBJ2-7|TRBV5-6|14|.
TGTGCCAGCAGCTTCGGGACTAACTCCTACGAGCAGTACTTC
CASSFGTNSYEQYF
>TRBD2|TRBJ2-7|TRBV6-1|14|few
TGTGCCAGTTCCTTAGCGGGAGTTCGAGAGGAGCAGTACTTC
CASSLAGVREEQYF
>.|TRBJ1-2|TRBV2|14|many
TGTGCCAGCAGTTCCCGACGGGGGCTAGATGGCTACACCTTC
CASSSRRGLDGYTF
>TRBD1|TRBJ2-3|TRBV20-1|16|.
TGCAGTGCTAGCCCTATGGGACAGGGTGAGACAGATACGCAGTATTTT
CSASPMGQGETDTQYF
>.|TRBJ1-4|TRBV27|13|many
TGTGCCAGCAGTTCGACCCAGGGACTCAAACTGTTTTTT
CASSSTQGLKLFF
>TRBD2|TRBJ2-1|TRBV2|14|.
TGTGCCAGCACACGAGCGGGGAGTTACAATGAGCAGTTCTTC
CASTRAGSYNEQFF
>.|TRBJ1-5|TRBV10-3|15|.
TGTGCCATCAGTGAGTCGAAGACGGTTAATCAGCCCCAGCATTTT
CAISESKTVNQPQHF
>.|TRBJ1-2|TRBV24-1|12|few
TGTGCCACCAGTCAGGGAAACTATGGCTACACCTTC
CATSQGNYGYTF